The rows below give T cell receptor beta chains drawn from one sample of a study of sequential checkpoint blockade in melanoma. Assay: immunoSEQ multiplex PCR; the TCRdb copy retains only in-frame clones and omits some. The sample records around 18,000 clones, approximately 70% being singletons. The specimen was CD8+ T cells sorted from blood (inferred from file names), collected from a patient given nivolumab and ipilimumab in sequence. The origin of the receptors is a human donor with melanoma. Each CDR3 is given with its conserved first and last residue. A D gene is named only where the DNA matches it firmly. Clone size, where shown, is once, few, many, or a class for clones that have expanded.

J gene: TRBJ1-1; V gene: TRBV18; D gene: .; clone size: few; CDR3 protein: CASSEAPGRYLGTEAFF; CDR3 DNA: TGTGCCAGCTCAGAGGCCCCAGGGCGATATTTGGGCACTGAAGCTTTCTTT
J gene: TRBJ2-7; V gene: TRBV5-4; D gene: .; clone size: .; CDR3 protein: CASSLYQGTYEQYF; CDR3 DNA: TGTGCCAGCAGCCTCTACCAGGGCACCTACGAGCAGTACTTC
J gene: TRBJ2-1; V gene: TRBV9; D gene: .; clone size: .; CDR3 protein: CASSVRGGHEQFF; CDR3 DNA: TGTGCCAGCAGCGTAAGGGGGGGGCATGAGCAGTTCTTC
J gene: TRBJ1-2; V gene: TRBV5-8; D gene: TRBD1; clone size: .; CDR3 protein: CASSQEGGTSGNYGYTF; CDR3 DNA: TGCGCCAGCAGCCAAGAAGGGGGCACCTCGGGGAACTATGGCTACACCTTC
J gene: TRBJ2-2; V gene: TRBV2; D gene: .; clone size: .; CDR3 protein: CASSEARGWNTGELFF; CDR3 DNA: TGTGCCAGCAGTGAAGCTAGGGGCTGGAACACCGGGGAGCTGTTTTTT
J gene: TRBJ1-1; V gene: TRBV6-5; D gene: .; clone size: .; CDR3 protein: CASSYSSVTEAFF; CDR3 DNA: TGTGCCAGCAGTTACTCGTCCGTGACTGAAGCTTTCTTT
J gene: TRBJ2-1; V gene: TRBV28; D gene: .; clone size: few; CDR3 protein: CASTERYNEQFF; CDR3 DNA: TGTGCCAGCACGGAGCGCTACAATGAGCAGTTCTTC
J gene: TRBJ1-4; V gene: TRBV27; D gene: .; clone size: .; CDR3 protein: CASTLSTPGATNEKLFF; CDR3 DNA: TGTGCCAGCACCCTTTCTACACCAGGGGCAACTAATGAAAAACTGTTTTTT
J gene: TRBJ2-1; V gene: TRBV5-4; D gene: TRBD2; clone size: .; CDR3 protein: CASGLSGGGYNEQFF; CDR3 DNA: TGTGCCAGCGGGTTATCCGGGGGGGGCTACAATGAGCAGTTCTTC
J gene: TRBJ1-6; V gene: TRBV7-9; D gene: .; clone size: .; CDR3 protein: CASRDEGGNSPLHF; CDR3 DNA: TGTGCCAGCAGGGACGAAGGGGGTAATTCACCCCTCCACTTT
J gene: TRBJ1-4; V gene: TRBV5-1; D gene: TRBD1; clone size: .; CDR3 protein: CASSLANGQGGARSEKLFF; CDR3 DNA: TGCGCCAGCAGCTTGGCCAACGGACAGGGGGGCGCACGGAGTGAAAAACTGTTTTTT
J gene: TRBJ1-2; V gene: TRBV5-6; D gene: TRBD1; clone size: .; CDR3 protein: CASSLSDRGLSYGYTF; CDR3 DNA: TGTGCCAGCAGCTTGAGTGACAGGGGTTTGTCCTATGGCTACACCTTC
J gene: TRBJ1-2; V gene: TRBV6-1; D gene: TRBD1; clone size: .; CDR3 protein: CASSEEGDRGYWGYTF; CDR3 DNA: TGTGCCAGCAGTGAAGAAGGGGACAGGGGATATTGGGGCTACACCTTC
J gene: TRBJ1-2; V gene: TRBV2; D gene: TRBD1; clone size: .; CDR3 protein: CASSREGQANGYTF; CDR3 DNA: TGTGCCAGCTCGAGGGAGGGACAGGCAAATGGCTACACCTTC
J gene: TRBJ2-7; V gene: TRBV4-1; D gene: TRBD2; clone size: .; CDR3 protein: CASSQGAGGIYEQYF; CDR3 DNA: TGCGCCAGCAGCCAAGGCGCGGGGGGAATCTACGAGCAGTACTTC
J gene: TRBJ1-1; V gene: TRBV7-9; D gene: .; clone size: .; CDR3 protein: CASSLGTTTEAFF; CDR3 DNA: TGTGCCAGCAGCTTGGGGACAACCACTGAAGCTTTCTTT
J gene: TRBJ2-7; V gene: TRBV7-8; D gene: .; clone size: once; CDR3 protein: CASSSRGAYEQYF; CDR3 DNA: TGTGCCAGCAGCTCTAGGGGTGCCTACGAGCAGTACTTC
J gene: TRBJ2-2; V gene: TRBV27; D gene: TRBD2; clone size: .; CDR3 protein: CASSALAGEAGELFF; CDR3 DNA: TGTGCCAGCAGTGCACTAGCGGGGGAGGCCGGGGAGCTGTTTTTT
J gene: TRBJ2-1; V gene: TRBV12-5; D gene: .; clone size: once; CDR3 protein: CASGLNINNEQFF; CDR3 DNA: TGTGCTAGTGGTTTGAACATCAACAATGAGCAGTTCTTC
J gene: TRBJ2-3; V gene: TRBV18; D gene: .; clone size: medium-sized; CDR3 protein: CASAPWSKPTGPGTDTQYF; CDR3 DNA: TGTGCCAGCGCACCATGGTCCAAACCGACAGGCCCGGGGACAGATACGCAGTATTTT
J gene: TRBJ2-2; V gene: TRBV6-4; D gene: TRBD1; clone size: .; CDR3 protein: CASSSTGDTGELFF; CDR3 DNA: TGTGCCAGCAGTTCCACAGGGGACACCGGGGAGCTGTTTTTT
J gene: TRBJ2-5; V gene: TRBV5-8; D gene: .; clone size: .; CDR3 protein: CASSSAGSVLLETQYF; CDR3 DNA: TGTGCCAGCAGCTCTGCAGGCTCGGTTCTTTTGGAGACCCAGTACTTC
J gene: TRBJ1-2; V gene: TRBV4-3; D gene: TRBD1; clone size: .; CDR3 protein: CASSQLDRGPAVPNYGYTF; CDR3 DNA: TGCGCCAGCAGCCAACTAGACAGGGGGCCCGCGGTCCCTAACTATGGCTACACCTTC
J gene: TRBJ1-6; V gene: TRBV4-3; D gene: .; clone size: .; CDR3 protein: CASSQDEGRDSPLHF; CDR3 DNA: TGCGCCAGCAGCCAAGACGAGGGGAGGGATTCACCCCTCCACTTT
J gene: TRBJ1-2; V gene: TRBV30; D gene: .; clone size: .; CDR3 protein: CAWSPLENYGYTF; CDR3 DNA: TGTGCCTGGAGTCCCCTCGAGAACTATGGCTACACCTTC
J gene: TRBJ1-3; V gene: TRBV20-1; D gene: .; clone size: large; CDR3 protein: CSALMGNTIYF; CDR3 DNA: TGCAGTGCCCTTATGGGAAACACCATATATTTT
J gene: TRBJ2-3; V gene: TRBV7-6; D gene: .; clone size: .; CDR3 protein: CASSLETGRGRADTQYF; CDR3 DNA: TGTGCCAGCAGCTTAGAGACGGGCAGGGGTAGGGCAGATACGCAGTATTTT
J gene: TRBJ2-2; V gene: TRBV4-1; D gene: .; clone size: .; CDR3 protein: CASSQVSVTGELFF; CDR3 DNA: TGCGCCAGCAGCCAAGTCTCAGTCACCGGGGAGCTGTTTTTT
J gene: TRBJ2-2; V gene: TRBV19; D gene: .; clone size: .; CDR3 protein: CAVFSTGELFF; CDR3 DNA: TGTGCTGTGTTCAGCACCGGGGAGCTGTTTTTT
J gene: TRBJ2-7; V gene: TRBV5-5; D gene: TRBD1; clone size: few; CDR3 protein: CASSLYRDRGYEQYF; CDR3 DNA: TGTGCCAGCAGCTTATACCGGGACAGGGGATACGAGCAGTACTTC
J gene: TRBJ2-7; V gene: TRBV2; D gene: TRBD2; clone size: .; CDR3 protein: CASSEATSGSHEQYF; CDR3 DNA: TGTGCCAGCAGTGAAGCAACTAGCGGGAGCCACGAGCAGTACTTC
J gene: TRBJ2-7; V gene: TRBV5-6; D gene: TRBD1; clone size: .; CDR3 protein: CASSPSDRVYEQYF; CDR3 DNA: TGTGCCAGCAGCCCATCGGACAGGGTCTACGAGCAGTACTTC
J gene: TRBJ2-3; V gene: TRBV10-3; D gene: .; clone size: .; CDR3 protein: CAITGGASTDTQYF; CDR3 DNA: TGTGCCATCACCGGAGGGGCTAGCACAGATACGCAGTATTTT
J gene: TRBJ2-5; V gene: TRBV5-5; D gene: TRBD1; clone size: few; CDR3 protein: CASSSGTADETQYF; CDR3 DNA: TGTGCCAGCAGCTCCGGGACAGCGGATGAGACCCAGTACTTC
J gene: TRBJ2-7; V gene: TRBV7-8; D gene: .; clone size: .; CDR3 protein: CASSFDQIVYEQYF; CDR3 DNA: TGTGCCAGCAGCTTTGATCAGATCGTCTACGAGCAGTACTTC
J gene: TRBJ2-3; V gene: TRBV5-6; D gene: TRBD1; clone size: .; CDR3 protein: CASSLLAGGPDTQYF; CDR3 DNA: TGTGCCAGCAGCTTGTTGGCAGGGGGCCCAGATACGCAGTATTTT
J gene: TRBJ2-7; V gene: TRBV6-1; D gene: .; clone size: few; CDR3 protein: CASSFEASYEQYF; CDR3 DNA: TGTGCCAGCAGTTTCGAGGCGAGCTACGAGCAGTACTTC
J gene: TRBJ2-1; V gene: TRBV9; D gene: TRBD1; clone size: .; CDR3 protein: CASDRGSYNEQFF; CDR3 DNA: TGTGCCAGCGACAGGGGCTCCTACAATGAGCAGTTCTTC
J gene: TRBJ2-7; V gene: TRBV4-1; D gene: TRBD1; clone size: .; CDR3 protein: CASSPTGGGEQYF; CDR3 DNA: TGCGCCAGCAGCCCGACAGGGGGTGGAGAGCAGTACTTC
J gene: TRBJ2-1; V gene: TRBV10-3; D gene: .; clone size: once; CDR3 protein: CAISEDNEQFF; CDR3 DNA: TGTGCCATCTCAGAAGACAATGAGCAGTTCTTC
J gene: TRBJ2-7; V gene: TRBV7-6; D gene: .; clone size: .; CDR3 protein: CASSLAAGWTYEQYF; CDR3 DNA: TGTGCCAGCAGCTTAGCGGCAGGGTGGACCTACGAGCAGTACTTC
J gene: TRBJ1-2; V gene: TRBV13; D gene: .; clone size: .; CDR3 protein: CASSLGGARGYTF; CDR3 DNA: TGTGCCAGCAGCTTAGGGGGGGCGAGGGGCTACACCTTC
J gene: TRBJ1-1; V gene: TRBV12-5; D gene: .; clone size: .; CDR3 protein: CASGSSGGRYAFF; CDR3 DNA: TGTGCTAGTGGCTCCTCCGGGGGGCGGTATGCTTTCTTT